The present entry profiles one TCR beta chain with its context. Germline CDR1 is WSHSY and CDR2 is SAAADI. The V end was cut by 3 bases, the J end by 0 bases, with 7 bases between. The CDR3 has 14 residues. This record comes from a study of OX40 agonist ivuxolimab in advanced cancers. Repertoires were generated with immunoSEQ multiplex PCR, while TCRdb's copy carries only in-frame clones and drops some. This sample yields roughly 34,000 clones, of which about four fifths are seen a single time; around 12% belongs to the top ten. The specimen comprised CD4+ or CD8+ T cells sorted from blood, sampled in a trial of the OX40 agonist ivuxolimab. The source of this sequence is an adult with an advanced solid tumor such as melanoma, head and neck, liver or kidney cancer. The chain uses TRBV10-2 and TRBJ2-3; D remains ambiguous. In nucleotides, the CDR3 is TGCGCCAGCAGTGACGGATATAGCACAGATACGCAGTATTTT. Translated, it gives CASSDGYSTDTQYF.